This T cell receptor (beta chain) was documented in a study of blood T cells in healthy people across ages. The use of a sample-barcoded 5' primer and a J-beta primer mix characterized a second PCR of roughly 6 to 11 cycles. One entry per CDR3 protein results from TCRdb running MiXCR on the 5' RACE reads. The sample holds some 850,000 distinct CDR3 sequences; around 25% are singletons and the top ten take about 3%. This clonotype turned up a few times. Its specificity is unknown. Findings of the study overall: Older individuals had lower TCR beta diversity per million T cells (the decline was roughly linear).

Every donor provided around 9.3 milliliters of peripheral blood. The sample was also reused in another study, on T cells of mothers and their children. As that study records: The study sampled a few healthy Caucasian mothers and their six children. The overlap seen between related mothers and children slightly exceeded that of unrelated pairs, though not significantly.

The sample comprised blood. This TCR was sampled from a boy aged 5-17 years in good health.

CDR3 coding DNA: TGTGCCATCAGTCCAGGACAGGGCGCCCTAGGCTATGGCTACACCTTC. Translating gives CAISPGQGALGYGYTF. This rearrangement joins TRBV10-3 to TRBJ1-2; 8 bases agree with TRBD1. There are 16 residues in the CDR3. Looked up from germline, CDR1 is ENHRY and CDR2 is SYGVKD. The junction had 12 bases not matched to a gene; V was cut back by 5 bases and J by 4 bases.